This entry lists 31 T cell receptor beta chains sequenced from one sample in a study of cytomegalovirus exposure and HLA in healthy donors. In the PCR, 60 Vbeta and 13 Jbeta primers were used. Assay used: immunoSEQ multiplex PCR; TCRdb lists only in-frame clones, some missing. The profile shows some 99,000 clones, about two thirds of them singletons. The specimen sequenced was PBMCs. These receptors originate from a female donor in good health and CMV-seronegative.

There are a few counts of this clone. As DNA, the CDR3 is TGCGCCAGCAGCTTCCGGGAAAGCGGGGGTAACAATGAGCAGTTCTTC. Translated: CASSFRESGGNNEQFF. The chain couples TRBV5-1 to TRBJ2-1, with 8 bases fitting TRBD2. The junction had 9 bases not matched to a gene; V was cut back by 2 bases and J by 5 bases. This CDR3 has 16 residues. Germline assignment: CDR1 SGHRS and CDR2 YFSETQ. The full variable domain, its missing parts supplied by reference TRBV5-1 and TRBJ2-1, is KAGVTQTPRYLIKTRGQQVTLSCSPISGHRSVSWYQQTPGQGLQFLFEYFSETQRNKGNFPGRFSGRQFSNSRSEMNVSTLELGDSALYLCASSFRESGGNNEQFFGPGTRLTVL.

This clone was observed a handful of times. The V and J genes are TRBV12-5 and TRBJ2-7; TRBD1 might be the D (5 bases). The CDR3 covers 14 residues. The V end was cut by 4 bases, the J end by 5 bases, with 15 bases between. CDR1 and CDR2 from the germline V gene are LGHNT and FRNRAP. CDR3 nucleotide sequence: TGTGCTAGTGGTTCACCTACAGGCCCCGACGAGCAGTACTTC. Protein sequence: CASGSPTGPDEQYF.

This chain links TRBV6-5 with TRBJ2-5; no definite D call. The CDR3 has 16 amino acids. The ends were cut back, 2 bases at V and 5 bases at J, with 18 bases in the middle. CDR1 and CDR2 (germline): MNHEY, SVGAGI. The CDR3 DNA sequence: TGTGCCAGCAGTTACCGACCTTCTTCAGGCCGGGAGACCCAGTACTTC. Translated: CASSYRPSSGRETQYF.

The chain links TRBV28 to TRBJ1-5; maybe TRBD1 (6 bases). V was cut by 0 bases and J by 2 bases, with 8 bases left in between. The germline gives CDR1 MDHEN, CDR2 SYDVKM. This CDR3 contains 15 residues. This chain's CDR3 is CASSLWAGGNQPQHF. CDR3 DNA: TGTGCCAGCAGTTTATGGGCAGGGGGCAATCAGCCCCAGCATTTT.

CDR3 sequence: CASSDSSGGESNEQFF. The CDR3 region has the DNA TGTGCCAGCAGTGACTCTTCGGGAGGTGAATCCAATGAGCAGTTCTTC. The chain combines TRBV6-4 with TRBJ2-1, with TRBD2 matching 7 bases. The ends lost 0 bases at V and 6 bases at J; junction bases unmatched: 8. CDR1 is MRHNA, CDR2 SNTAGT, per germline. The CDR3 totals 16 residues.

The chain joins TRBV7-8 to TRBJ2-7; 9 nucleotides line up with TRBD1. Germline V gene lookup returns CDR1 SGHVS and CDR2 FQNEAQ. V shed 6 bases, J shed 0 bases, and the junction held 6 bases outside the gene matches. CDR3 length equals 15 residues. The CDR3: CASRTGQGPSYEQYF. DNA of the CDR3: TGTGCCAGCAGGACGGGACAGGGCCCCTCCTACGAGCAGTACTTC.

The chain links TRBV9 to TRBJ1-2, with D maybe TRBD1 (6 bases). Trimming removed 0 bases at V and 2 bases at J, with 11 bases between. Germline V CDR1 and CDR2: SGDLS, YYNGEE. This CDR3 has 15 amino acids. CDR3 region: CASSVESGGNYGYTF. The CDR3 nucleotides read TGTGCCAGCAGCGTAGAGTCTGGGGGCAACTATGGCTACACCTTC.

CDR3 DNA sequence: TGTGCCAGCAGCTTGTATACGGGACTACTATCGGGTGGCTACACCTTC. Translation: CASSLYTGLLSGGYTF. The V and J genes are TRBV5-8 and TRBJ1-2; a possible D gene is TRBD1 (5 bases). Trimming pared 1 base from V and 7 bases from J, leaving 20 bases between. Germline V gene lookup returns CDR1 SGHTS and CDR2 YDEGEE. The CDR3 has 16 residues.

V is TRBV25-1 and J is TRBJ2-5; 7 nucleotides match TRBD1. The germline CDR1 and CDR2 sequences are MGHDK and SYGVNS. With 1 base clipped from V and 2 bases from J, the junction kept 13 bases outside the gene matches. The CDR3 length is 18 residues. Written as DNA, the CDR3 is TGTGCCAGCAGTGAATCTTGGGGGCCCGACAGGGCACAAGAGACCCAGTACTTC. It encodes CASSESWGPDRAQETQYF.

The chain employs TRBV15 and TRBJ2-1; TRBD1 is a possible D gene (5 bases). Germline V lookup: CDR1 LNHNV, CDR2 YYDKDF (reference sequence). The CDR3 totals 14 residues. The ends were cut back, 4 bases at V and 5 bases at J, with 12 bases in the middle. The DNA of the CDR3 is TGTGCCACCAGCACCTCCAGGGCCCACAATGAGCAGTTCTTC. The encoded protein is CATSTSRAHNEQFF. Based on the CDR3 plus reference TRBV15 and TRBJ2-1, the full variable domain is DAMVIQNPRYQVTQFGKPVTLSCSQTLNHNVMYWYQQKSSQAPKLLFHYYDKDFNNEADTPDNFQSRRPNTSFCFLDIRSPGLGDTAMYLCATSTSRAHNEQFFGPGTRLTVL.

The CDR3 loop is CASSSSTGRNEKLFF. As DNA, the CDR3 is TGTGCCAGCAGCTCTTCGACAGGCCGTAATGAAAAACTGTTTTTT. The chain couples TRBV7-9 to TRBJ1-4; perhaps TRBD1 as D (6 bases). Trimming took 4 bases from V and 4 from J, leaving 13 bases between them. Per the germline V gene, CDR1 is SEHNR and CDR2 is FQNEAQ (reference sequence). This CDR3 has 15 residues.

The chain combines TRBV19 with TRBJ1-1; 9 bases line up with TRBD1. Germline assignment: CDR1 LNHDA and CDR2 SQIVND (reference sequence). The CDR3 is made up of 16 amino acids. J gave up 3 bases and V 5 bases, and 10 bases lay outside the gene matches. CDR3 amino acids: CASSWTGVDRDTEAFF. CDR3 DNA sequence: TGTGCCAGTAGTTGGACAGGGGTGGATAGGGACACTGAAGCTTTCTTT.

The chain links TRBV9 to TRBJ2-6; unclear D gene. V was clipped by 2 bases and J by 0 bases, with 6 bases between them. The length of the CDR3 is 15 residues. The germline CDR1 and CDR2 sequences are SGDLS and YYNGEE. The CDR3 is CASSVGLSGANVLTF. The CDR3 DNA sequence: TGTGCCAGCAGCGTTGGGCTCTCTGGGGCCAACGTCCTGACTTTC.

V and J are TRBV30 and TRBJ2-5; no reliable D call. V gave up 7 bases and J gave up 5 bases, with 20 bases separating them. CDR1 is GTSNPN, CDR2 SVGIG, per germline (reference sequence). This CDR3 region has 14 residues. The CDR3 nucleotides read TGTGCCTCAAAAGCGTCACAAGGTGGGGAGACCCAGTACTTC. Translating gives CASKASQGGETQYF.

This clone was recorded once. J is TRBJ1-6 and V is TRBV5-6; 8 nucleotides agree with TRBD1. Trimming removed 6 bases from V and 7 bases from J; junction bases left unmatched: 9. The CDR3 loop spans 15 amino acids. Germline CDR1 SGHDT, CDR2 YYEEEE. The CDR3: CASISRDRRNSPLHF. DNA of the CDR3: TGTGCCAGCATTTCCCGGGACAGGAGAAATTCACCCCTCCACTTT.

CDR3 nucleotides: TGTGCCAGCTATAGCGGAATAAACTATGGCTACACCTTC. This translates into CASYSGINYGYTF. The gene calls are TRBV28 and TRBJ1-2; D ambiguous. Between the trimmed V and J ends, which lost 8 bases and 2 bases, there was a span of 12 bases. In germline, CDR1 is MDHEN, CDR2 SYDVKM. The CDR3 totals 13 residues.

V gene TRBV27 combines with J gene TRBJ2-1; 7 nucleotides align to TRBD1. The CDR3 runs 14 residues. The germline V gene has CDR1 MNHEY and CDR2 SMNVEV (reference sequence). The J segment lost 3 bases and the V segment lost 7 bases, leaving 6 bases of the junction unmatched. The CDR3 nucleotides read TGTGCCAGCACTGCCGGGACAGACTACAATGAGCAGTTCTTC. As protein: CASTAGTDYNEQFF.

The chain uses TRBV30 and TRBJ2-1, with 8 bases matching TRBD1. This CDR3 comprises 14 residues. Trimming took 1 base from V and 2 from J; bases not matched to a gene: 1. CDR1 is GTSNPN and CDR2 is SVGIG in the germline V gene (reference sequence). The chain's CDR3 is CAWSEQGAYNEQFF. The CDR3 DNA sequence: TGTGCCTGGAGTGAACAGGGGGCCTACAATGAGCAGTTCTTC.

A single count supports this clone. The rearrangement uses TRBV7-9 and TRBJ2-7, with 12 bases matching TRBD1. Trimming cost V 8 bases and J 4 bases; bases outside gene matches: 12. Looked up from germline, CDR1 is SEHNR and CDR2 is FQNEAQ (reference sequence). This CDR3 spans 16 amino acids. The CDR3 loop is CASDPGGTGGGYEQYF. In nucleotides, the CDR3 is TGTGCCAGCGACCCCGGGGGGACAGGGGGCGGGTACGAGCAGTACTTC.

J is TRBJ2-1 and V is TRBV18, with 11 nucleotides matching TRBD1. The ends lost 3 bases at V and 13 bases at J; junction bases unmatched: 5. The CDR3 loop spans 13 amino acids. Germline CDR1 is KGHSH and CDR2 is LQKENI. The CDR3 coding sequence is TGTGCCAGCTCACCCCAGGACAGGGGGCATCAGTTCTTC. It is translated as CASSPQDRGHQFF.

The chain links TRBV12-5 to TRBJ1-4, with 7 bases aligning to TRBD1. Germline V lookup: CDR1 LGHNT, CDR2 FRNRAP. The CDR3 covers 18 residues. V lost 1 base, J lost 6 bases, and 14 bases stayed unmatched. CDR3 nucleotide sequence: TGTGCTAGTGGTTTGGCCAACAGGGGATTAGTTTTTGATGAAAAACTGTTTTTT. Its translation: CASGLANRGLVFDEKLFF.

This chain links TRBV7-8 with TRBJ2-7; D unresolved. Germline lookup yields CDR1 SGHVS and CDR2 FQNEAQ. Trimming removed 1 base from V and 0 bases from J, with 16 bases in between. The CDR3 totals 17 residues. CDR3 sequence: CASSLEGLGRPSYEQYF. The CDR3 DNA sequence: TGTGCCAGCAGCTTAGAAGGATTAGGCAGGCCCTCCTACGAGCAGTACTTC.

This chain connects TRBV28 to TRBJ2-2, with a possible D match to TRBD1 (5 bases). CDR3 length: 15 amino acids. Germline CDR1 MDHEN, CDR2 SYDVKM. Trimming removed 2 bases at V and 0 bases at J, with 7 bases between. CDR3 amino acids: CASSLVGPNTGELFF. The CDR3 DNA reads as TGTGCCAGCAGTTTAGTGGGGCCGAACACCGGGGAGCTGTTTTTT. Drawing the rest from reference TRBV28 and TRBJ2-2, the complete variable domain is DVKVTQSSRYLVKRTGEKVFLECVQDMDHENMFWYRQDPGLGLRLIYFSYDVKMKEKGDIPEGYSVSREKKERFSLILESASTNQTSMYLCASSLVGPNTGELFFGEGSRLTVL.

DNA of the CDR3: TGCAGCGCCGAATGGGGGGAGCTTTACAATGAGCAGTTCTTC. This sequence encodes CSAEWGELYNEQFF. The rearrangement uses TRBV29-1 and TRBJ2-1; possible D gene TRBD2, 6 bases. Trimming cost V 7 bases and J 4 bases, with 17 bases left between them. The germline V gene encodes CDR1 SQVTM and CDR2 ANQGSEA. The CDR3 consists of 14 residues.

This clone occurred once. The chain combines TRBV28 with TRBJ2-5; 8 nucleotides match TRBD2. CDR1 and CDR2 (germline): MDHEN, SYDVKM. This CDR3 has 13 amino acids. V shed 3 bases and J 7 bases; nucleotides not matched to a gene: 4. The chain's CDR3 is CASSFGLAGTQYF. In DNA, the CDR3 is TGTGCCAGCAGTTTTGGGCTAGCGGGGACCCAGTACTTC.

The chain combines TRBV18 with TRBJ1-4, with a possible D match to TRBD1 (5 bases). The V gene lost 4 bases and the J gene lost 2 bases, with 11 bases spanning the gap. The germline V gene has CDR1 KGHSH and CDR2 LQKENI. The CDR3 runs to 15 residues. CDR3 sequence: CASSRSGGTNEKLFF. In DNA, the CDR3 is TGTGCCAGCTCACGCTCCGGGGGGACTAATGAAAAACTGTTTTTT.

The rearrangement joins TRBV6-6 to TRBJ2-7; 7 bases map to TRBD2. Germline CDR1 is MNHNY and CDR2 is SVGAGI (reference sequence). The ends lost 2 bases at V and 4 bases at J; junction bases unmatched: 8. This CDR3 has 15 residues. The CDR3: CASSYAPSGPYEQYF. Written as DNA, the CDR3 is TGTGCCAGCAGTTACGCCCCTAGCGGTCCGTACGAGCAGTACTTC.

This clone was detected only a few times. V usage is TRBV4-2 and J usage is TRBJ2-1, with D maybe TRBD1 (5 bases). With 0 bases removed from V and 8 bases from J, the gap between germline ends came to 8 bases. The CDR3 covers 13 residues. CDR1 is LGHNA and CDR2 is YNFKEQ in the germline V gene. CDR3 loop: CASSQDSRDEQFF. The CDR3 DNA sequence: TGTGCCAGCAGCCAAGATTCCAGGGATGAGCAGTTCTTC.

The chain combines TRBV19 with TRBJ2-1; 7 bases agree with TRBD2. The CDR3 sequence is 16 residues long. Trimming took 2 bases from V and 4 from J; bases not matched to a gene: 8. CDR1 LNHDA and CDR2 SQIVND come from the germline V gene (reference sequence). CDR3 nucleotide sequence: TGTGCCAGTAGTATATTACGGGGGGAAAAATACAATGAGCAGTTCTTC. This sequence encodes CASSILRGEKYNEQFF.

This clone has just a few counts. The chain recombines TRBV7-8 with TRBJ2-5; TRBD2 might be the D (5 bases). TRBJ2-7 explains the end of the DNA better; the J call may be wrong. There are 15 residues in the CDR3. The germline V gene has CDR1 SGHVS and CDR2 FQNEAQ. The CDR3 spells CASSLSRARAYEQYF. Written as DNA, the CDR3 is TGTGCCAGCAGCTTATCAAGGGCGCGGGCCTACGAGCAGTACTTC.

The J gene is TRBJ1-1, the V gene TRBV5-1, with D perhaps matching TRBD1 (5 bases). The CDR3 runs to 13 residues. Germline V CDR1 and CDR2: SGHRS, YFSETQ. V dropped 4 bases and J dropped 4 bases, with 11 bases sitting between them. CDR3 DNA: TGCGCCAGCAGCCCCAGGGAGGCCACTGAAGCTTTCTTT. Encoded protein: CASSPREATEAFF.